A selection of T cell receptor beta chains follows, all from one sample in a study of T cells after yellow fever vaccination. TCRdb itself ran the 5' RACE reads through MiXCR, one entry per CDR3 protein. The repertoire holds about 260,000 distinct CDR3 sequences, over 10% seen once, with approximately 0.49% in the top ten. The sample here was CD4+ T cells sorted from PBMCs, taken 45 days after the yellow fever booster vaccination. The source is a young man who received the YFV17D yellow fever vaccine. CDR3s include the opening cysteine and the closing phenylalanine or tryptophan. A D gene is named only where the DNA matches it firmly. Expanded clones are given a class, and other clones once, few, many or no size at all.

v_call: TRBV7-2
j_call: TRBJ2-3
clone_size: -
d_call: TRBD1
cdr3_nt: TGTGCCAGCCGCCGGACAGGGGCAGCAGATACGCAGTATTTT
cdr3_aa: CASRRTGAADTQYF

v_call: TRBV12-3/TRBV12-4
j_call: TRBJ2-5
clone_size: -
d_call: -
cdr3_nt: TGTGCCAGCAGTTTTGAGGGAGAAGAGACCCAGTACTTC
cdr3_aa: CASSFEGEETQYF

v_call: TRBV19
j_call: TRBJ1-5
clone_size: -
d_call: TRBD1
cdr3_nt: TGTGCCAGTAAGGGACAGGGGCTAAGCAATCAGCCCCAGCATTTT
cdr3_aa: CASKGQGLSNQPQHF

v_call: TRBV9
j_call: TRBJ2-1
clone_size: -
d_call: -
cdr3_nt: TGTGCCAGCAGCGTATCCGGGGGGCAGGGCAATGAGCAGTTCTTC
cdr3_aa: CASSVSGGQGNEQFF

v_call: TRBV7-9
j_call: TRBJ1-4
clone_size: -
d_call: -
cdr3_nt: TGTGCCAGCAGCTTACTGGGCCTTGAAAAACTGTTTTTT
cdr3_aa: CASSLLGLEKLFF

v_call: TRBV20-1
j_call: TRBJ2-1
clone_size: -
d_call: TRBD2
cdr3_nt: TGCAGTGCTGGGTCAACTAGCGGGAGCAATGAGCAGTTCTTC
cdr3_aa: CSAGSTSGSNEQFF

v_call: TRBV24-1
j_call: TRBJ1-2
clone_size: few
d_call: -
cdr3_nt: TGTGCCACCACTCCCCTAATGGGAAGAGATCCCTATGGCTACACCTTC
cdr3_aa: CATTPLMGRDPYGYTF

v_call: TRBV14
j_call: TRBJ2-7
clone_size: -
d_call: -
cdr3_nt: TGTGCCAGCAGCCAAGCCCGGTACGAGCAGTACTTC
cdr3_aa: CASSQARYEQYF

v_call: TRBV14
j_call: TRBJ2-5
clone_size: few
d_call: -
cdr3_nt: TGTGCCAGCAGCCAAGATTCGGGGCGCCAGTACTTC
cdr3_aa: CASSQDSGRQYF

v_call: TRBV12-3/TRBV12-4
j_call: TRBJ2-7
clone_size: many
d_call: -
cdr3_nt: TGTGCCAGCAGCTCCGGGCAAACCTACGAGCAGTACTTC
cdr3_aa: CASSSGQTYEQYF

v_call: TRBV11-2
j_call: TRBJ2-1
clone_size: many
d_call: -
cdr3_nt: TGTGCCAGCAGCCTGTTGGACAATGAGCAGTTCTTC
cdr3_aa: CASSLLDNEQFF

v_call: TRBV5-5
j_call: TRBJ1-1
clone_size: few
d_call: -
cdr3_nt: TGTGCCAGCAGCGGAGTGGGCACTGAAGCTTTCTTT
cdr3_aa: CASSGVGTEAFF

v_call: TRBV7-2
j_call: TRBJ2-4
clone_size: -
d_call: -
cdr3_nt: TGTGCCAGCAGCAGCCGGGAATCAAACATTCAGTACTTC
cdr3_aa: CASSSRESNIQYF

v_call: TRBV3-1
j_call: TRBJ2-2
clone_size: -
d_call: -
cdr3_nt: TGTGCCAGCTCGGTGAACACCGGGGAGCTGTTTTTT
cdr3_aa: CASSVNTGELFF

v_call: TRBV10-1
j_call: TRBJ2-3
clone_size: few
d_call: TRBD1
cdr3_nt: TGCGCCAGCAGTGAGTACAGGGGTTTAGGCACAGATACGCAGTATTTT
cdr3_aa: CASSEYRGLGTDTQYF

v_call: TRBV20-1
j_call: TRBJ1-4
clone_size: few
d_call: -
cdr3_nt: TGCAGTGCTGGTTGGGGTCGTAACAATGAAAAACTGTTTTTT
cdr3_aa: CSAGWGRNNEKLFF

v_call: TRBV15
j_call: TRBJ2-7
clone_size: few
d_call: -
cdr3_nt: TGTGCCACCAGCAGAGATGGTCGCTACGAGCAGTACTTC
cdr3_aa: CATSRDGRYEQYF

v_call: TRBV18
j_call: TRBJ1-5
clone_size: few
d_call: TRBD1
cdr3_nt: TGTGCCAGCTCACCAGGACAGGGGCCGGAGTTGCAGCCCCAGCATTTT
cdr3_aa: CASSPGQGPELQPQHF

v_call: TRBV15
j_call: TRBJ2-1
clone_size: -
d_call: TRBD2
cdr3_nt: TGTGCCACCAGCAGGGGACTAGCGGGTCTCATCTCCTACAATGAGCAGTTCTTC
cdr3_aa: CATSRGLAGLISYNEQFF

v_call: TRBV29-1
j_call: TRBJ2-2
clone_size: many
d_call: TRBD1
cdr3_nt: TGCAGCGTTGGACAGGGCGGTTTTGCCGGGGAGCTGTTTTTT
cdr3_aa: CSVGQGGFAGELFF

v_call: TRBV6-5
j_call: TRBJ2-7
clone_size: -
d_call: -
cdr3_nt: TGTGCCAGCAGTTACTCCTGGGGGGGGCGGAACGAGCAGTACTTC
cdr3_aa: CASSYSWGGRNEQYF

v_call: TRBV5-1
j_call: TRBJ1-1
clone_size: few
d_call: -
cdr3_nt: TGCGCCAGCAAACTTTTCCCACGGGAACAGAACACTGAAGCTTTCTTT
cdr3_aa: CASKLFPREQNTEAFF